This is a list of T cell receptor beta chains from one sample in a study of blood T cell repertoires in COVID-19. The data were produced by immunoSEQ multiplex PCR, yet TCRdb's version contains in-frame clones alone and is incomplete. Seen here are about 180,000 clones, over 75% observed once, and the top ten hold 26%. What was sequenced was peripheral blood. These receptors were obtained from a woman in her 70s with acute or convalescent COVID-19. The CDR3 runs from the conserved cysteine through the conserved F or W. The D gene is left open where the match is weak. A row's size may be missing; if present it is once, few, many or a size class.

abundance: few; d_gene: TRBD2; v_gene: TRBV11-2; j_gene: TRBJ2-1; CDR3aa: CASSLDLIAGRGREQFF; CDR3nt: TGTGCCAGCAGCTTAGATCTGATAGCGGGACGAGGTCGGGAGCAGTTCTTC
abundance: .; d_gene: .; v_gene: TRBV29-1; j_gene: TRBJ1-3; CDR3aa: CSARTGRDTIYF; CDR3nt: TGCAGCGCCCGAACAGGGAGGGACACCATATATTTT
abundance: .; d_gene: TRBD2; v_gene: TRBV2; j_gene: TRBJ2-5; CDR3aa: CASSDGTSGRGFLETQYF; CDR3nt: TGTGCCAGCAGTGACGGGACTAGCGGGAGAGGTTTTCTGGAGACCCAGTACTTC
abundance: .; d_gene: .; v_gene: TRBV2; j_gene: TRBJ2-2; CDR3aa: CASTTTGELFF; CDR3nt: TGTGCCAGCACTACCACCGGGGAGCTGTTTTTT
abundance: .; d_gene: TRBD1; v_gene: TRBV3-1/TRBV3-2; j_gene: TRBJ2-5; CDR3aa: CASSPGTGGEETQYF; CDR3nt: TGTGCCAGCAGCCCCGGGACAGGGGGCGAAGAGACCCAGTACTTC
abundance: .; d_gene: TRBD1; v_gene: TRBV30; j_gene: TRBJ1-4; CDR3aa: CAWTRGRDGEKLFF; CDR3nt: TGTGCCTGGACTAGGGGGCGAGATGGTGAAAAACTGTTTTTT
abundance: .; d_gene: .; v_gene: TRBV19; j_gene: TRBJ2-3; CDR3aa: CASSMVQGSGGTQYF; CDR3nt: TGTGCCAGTAGTATGGTACAGGGTAGTGGCGGTACGCAGTATTTT
abundance: .; d_gene: TRBD1; v_gene: TRBV5-6; j_gene: TRBJ1-5; CDR3aa: CASSSGTGSIGIGDQPQHF; CDR3nt: TGTGCCAGCAGCTCCGGGACAGGGTCTATCGGGATCGGGGATCAGCCCCAGCATTTT
abundance: .; d_gene: TRBD2; v_gene: TRBV3-1/TRBV3-2; j_gene: TRBJ2-2; CDR3aa: CASSQGTRPSTGELFF; CDR3nt: TGTGCCAGCAGCCAGGGGACTAGGCCCTCGACCGGGGAGCTGTTTTTT
abundance: .; d_gene: TRBD2; v_gene: TRBV19; j_gene: TRBJ2-7; CDR3aa: CASSIQYPGLNSYEQYF; CDR3nt: TGTGCCAGTAGTATACAATATCCGGGACTAAACTCCTACGAGCAGTACTTC
abundance: .; d_gene: .; v_gene: TRBV7-2; j_gene: TRBJ1-6; CDR3aa: CASSLRTGNNSPLHF; CDR3nt: TGTGCCAGCAGCTTAAGGACTGGGAATAATTCACCCCTCCACTTT
abundance: .; d_gene: TRBD2; v_gene: TRBV3-1/TRBV3-2; j_gene: TRBJ2-1; CDR3aa: CASSQELTSGKWRQFF; CDR3nt: TGTGCCAGCAGCCAAGAGTTGACTAGCGGTAAATGGAGGCAGTTCTTC
abundance: .; d_gene: TRBD1; v_gene: TRBV2; j_gene: TRBJ1-3; CDR3aa: CASTGQIVGNTIYF; CDR3nt: TGTGCCAGCACGGGACAGATCGTGGGAAACACCATATATTTT
abundance: .; d_gene: TRBD1; v_gene: TRBV11-2; j_gene: TRBJ2-2; CDR3aa: CASSSRQGAAGELFF; CDR3nt: TGTGCCAGCAGCTCCCGACAGGGGGCAGCCGGGGAGCTGTTTTTT
abundance: .; d_gene: TRBD2; v_gene: TRBV29-1; j_gene: TRBJ2-5; CDR3aa: CSVEDLDGRKQETQYF; CDR3nt: TGCAGCGTTGAAGACCTTGACGGGAGGAAGCAAGAGACCCAGTACTTC
abundance: .; d_gene: TRBD1; v_gene: TRBV5-6; j_gene: TRBJ2-7; CDR3aa: CASSLGTGGFVEQYF; CDR3nt: TGTGCCAGCAGCTTGGGGACAGGCGGATTCGTGGAGCAGTACTTC
abundance: .; d_gene: .; v_gene: TRBV12-3/TRBV12-4; j_gene: TRBJ1-1; CDR3aa: CASSYRVTEAFF; CDR3nt: TGTGCCAGCAGTTACAGGGTTACTGAAGCTTTCTTT
abundance: .; d_gene: TRBD2; v_gene: TRBV7-9; j_gene: TRBJ2-1; CDR3aa: CASSPRGSSYNEQFF; CDR3nt: TGTGCCAGCAGCCCCCGCGGGAGCTCCTACAATGAGCAGTTCTTC
abundance: .; d_gene: TRBD2; v_gene: TRBV20-1; j_gene: TRBJ2-5; CDR3aa: CSPAGGETQYF; CDR3nt: TGCAGCCCGGCGGGAGGAGAGACCCAGTACTTC
abundance: .; d_gene: .; v_gene: TRBV2; j_gene: TRBJ1-6; CDR3aa: CASSEARGPYNSPLHF; CDR3nt: TGTGCCAGCAGTGAAGCCAGGGGTCCCTATAATTCACCCCTCCACTTT
abundance: .; d_gene: .; v_gene: TRBV7-3; j_gene: TRBJ2-2; CDR3aa: CASSLTRAGGTGELFF; CDR3nt: TGTGCCAGCAGCCTAACCCGGGCGGGTGGCACCGGGGAGCTGTTTTTT
abundance: .; d_gene: TRBD2; v_gene: TRBV19; j_gene: TRBJ2-1; CDR3aa: CASTVASGSIDEQFF; CDR3nt: TGTGCCAGTACGGTAGCTAGCGGGAGTATCGATGAGCAGTTCTTC
abundance: few; d_gene: TRBD2; v_gene: TRBV10-2; j_gene: TRBJ2-1; CDR3aa: CASRGLAGEIGNEQFF; CDR3nt: TGCGCCAGCAGAGGACTAGCGGGAGAGATCGGGAATGAGCAGTTCTTC
abundance: .; d_gene: TRBD2; v_gene: TRBV5-4; j_gene: TRBJ2-7; CDR3aa: CASSMTSGWTSYEQYF; CDR3nt: TGTGCCAGCAGCATGACTAGCGGTTGGACCTCCTACGAGCAGTACTTC
abundance: .; d_gene: TRBD2; v_gene: TRBV28; j_gene: TRBJ2-7; CDR3aa: CASSSLAGGYSYEQYF; CDR3nt: TGTGCCAGCAGCTCCCTAGCGGGAGGATATTCCTACGAGCAGTACTTC
abundance: .; d_gene: TRBD1; v_gene: TRBV10-3; j_gene: TRBJ2-1; CDR3aa: CAISVQGNKDNEQFF; CDR3nt: TGTGCCATCAGTGTACAGGGGAATAAAGACAATGAGCAGTTCTTC
abundance: .; d_gene: .; v_gene: TRBV18; j_gene: TRBJ2-1; CDR3aa: CASAQGSSYNEQFF; CDR3nt: TGTGCCAGCGCCCAGGGGAGCTCCTACAATGAGCAGTTCTTC
abundance: .; d_gene: .; v_gene: TRBV5-6; j_gene: TRBJ2-1; CDR3aa: CASSLLGSPDSYNEQFF; CDR3nt: TGTGCCAGCAGCTTATTAGGGAGCCCCGACTCCTACAATGAGCAGTTCTTC
abundance: .; d_gene: .; v_gene: TRBV4-2; j_gene: TRBJ2-2; CDR3aa: CASSQGALKGVTGELFF; CDR3nt: TGTGCCAGCAGCCAAGGAGCGCTTAAGGGGGTCACCGGGGAGCTGTTTTTT
abundance: .; d_gene: .; v_gene: TRBV20-1; j_gene: TRBJ1-1; CDR3aa: CSASRQRDGTEAFF; CDR3nt: TGCAGTGCTAGTAGGCAGCGGGATGGCACTGAAGCTTTCTTT
abundance: .; d_gene: TRBD1; v_gene: TRBV5-1; j_gene: TRBJ1-3; CDR3aa: CASSPGGQGFGNTIYF; CDR3nt: TGCGCCAGCAGCCCAGGGGGACAGGGGTTTGGAAACACCATATATTTT
abundance: .; d_gene: .; v_gene: TRBV19; j_gene: TRBJ1-2; CDR3aa: CASQKFQDSSLGYTF; CDR3nt: TGTGCCAGCCAAAAATTCCAGGACAGTAGCCTAGGCTACACCTTC
abundance: .; d_gene: .; v_gene: TRBV5-1; j_gene: TRBJ1-1; CDR3aa: CASSLENWANTEAFF; CDR3nt: TGCGCCAGCAGCTTGGAGAATTGGGCCAACACTGAAGCTTTCTTT
abundance: .; d_gene: .; v_gene: TRBV27; j_gene: TRBJ1-1; CDR3aa: CASSFSGTLNTEAFF; CDR3nt: TGTGCCAGCAGTTTCTCCGGGACTTTGAACACTGAAGCTTTCTTT
abundance: .; d_gene: TRBD2; v_gene: TRBV13; j_gene: TRBJ2-7; CDR3aa: CASSIIQTSGNSEQYF; CDR3nt: TGTGCCAGCAGCATTATTCAGACTAGCGGGAATTCCGAGCAGTACTTC
abundance: .; d_gene: .; v_gene: TRBV4-2; j_gene: TRBJ1-5; CDR3aa: CASSPGVDSNQPQHF; CDR3nt: TGTGCCAGCAGCCCAGGGGTAGATAGCAATCAGCCCCAGCATTTT
abundance: .; d_gene: .; v_gene: TRBV12-3/TRBV12-4; j_gene: TRBJ1-1; CDR3aa: CASSFGEYTEAFF; CDR3nt: TGTGCCAGCAGTTTTGGGGAGTACACTGAAGCTTTCTTT
abundance: .; d_gene: .; v_gene: TRBV20-1; j_gene: TRBJ2-2; CDR3aa: CSASKDYLTGELFF; CDR3nt: TGCAGTGCTAGTAAGGACTACCTCACCGGGGAGCTGTTTTTT
abundance: .; d_gene: .; v_gene: TRBV21-1; j_gene: TRBJ1-1; CDR3aa: CASSKVGTGIFWNTEAFF; CDR3nt: .
abundance: .; d_gene: TRBD2; v_gene: TRBV2; j_gene: TRBJ2-5; CDR3aa: CASSDYSGRAKTQYF; CDR3nt: TGTGCCAGCAGTGATTATAGCGGGAGGGCCAAGACCCAGTACTTC
abundance: .; d_gene: TRBD2; v_gene: TRBV3-1/TRBV3-2; j_gene: TRBJ2-1; CDR3aa: CASSQGGRANEQFF; CDR3nt: TGTGCCAGCAGCCAAGGCGGGAGGGCCAATGAGCAGTTCTTC
abundance: .; d_gene: .; v_gene: TRBV2; j_gene: TRBJ2-3; CDR3aa: CASRAGSGTHSTDTQYF; CDR3nt: TGTGCCAGCAGGGCTGGCTCCGGGACACATAGCACAGATACGCAGTATTTT
abundance: .; d_gene: .; v_gene: TRBV5-8; j_gene: TRBJ1-2; CDR3aa: CASSRTANYGYTF; CDR3nt: TGTGCCAGCAGCCGGACAGCTAACTATGGCTACACCTTC
abundance: .; d_gene: TRBD1; v_gene: TRBV5-8; j_gene: TRBJ2-1; CDR3aa: CASSFRRTGGYNEQFF; CDR3nt: TGTGCCAGCAGCTTCCGCCGGACAGGGGGGTACAATGAGCAGTTCTTC
abundance: .; d_gene: TRBD1; v_gene: TRBV28; j_gene: TRBJ1-5; CDR3aa: CASSRTGISNQPQHF; CDR3nt: TGTGCCAGCAGTCGGACAGGAATTAGCAATCAGCCCCAGCATTTT
abundance: once; d_gene: .; v_gene: TRBV29-1; j_gene: TRBJ2-7; CDR3aa: CSVDVPPTYEQYF; CDR3nt: TGCAGCGTTGATGTCCCCCCTACCTACGAGCAGTACTTC
abundance: .; d_gene: TRBD1; v_gene: TRBV6-5; j_gene: TRBJ1-2; CDR3aa: CATGRGTGYGYTF; CDR3nt: TGTGCCACCGGGAGAGGGACAGGGTATGGCTACACCTTC
abundance: .; d_gene: .; v_gene: TRBV5-1; j_gene: TRBJ2-1; CDR3aa: CASSFSLRGRIIYNEQFF; CDR3nt: TGCGCCAGCAGCTTTTCTTTGCGTGGGCGAATAATCTACAATGAGCAGTTCTTC
abundance: .; d_gene: .; v_gene: TRBV12-5; j_gene: TRBJ2-1; CDR3aa: CASGLSTYNEQFF; CDR3nt: TGTGCTAGTGGTCTCTCTACCTACAATGAGCAGTTCTTC
abundance: few; d_gene: .; v_gene: TRBV5-1; j_gene: TRBJ2-7; CDR3aa: CASSSSATDSYEQYF; CDR3nt: TGCGCCAGCAGCTCAAGCGCGACCGACTCCTACGAGCAGTACTTC
abundance: once; d_gene: TRBD2; v_gene: TRBV7-6; j_gene: TRBJ2-1; CDR3aa: CASSLAPSGSGDEQFF; CDR3nt: TGTGCCAGCAGCTTAGCGCCTAGCGGGAGCGGTGATGAGCAGTTCTTC
abundance: .; d_gene: .; v_gene: TRBV12-3/TRBV12-4; j_gene: TRBJ2-1; CDR3aa: CASSATTSGEQFF; CDR3nt: TGTGCCAGCTCTGCGACTACCTCAGGTGAGCAGTTCTTC
abundance: .; d_gene: TRBD1; v_gene: TRBV5-5; j_gene: TRBJ2-7; CDR3aa: CASRLDWDRGFEQYF; CDR3nt: TGTGCCAGCAGGTTAGATTGGGACAGGGGTTTCGAGCAGTACTTC